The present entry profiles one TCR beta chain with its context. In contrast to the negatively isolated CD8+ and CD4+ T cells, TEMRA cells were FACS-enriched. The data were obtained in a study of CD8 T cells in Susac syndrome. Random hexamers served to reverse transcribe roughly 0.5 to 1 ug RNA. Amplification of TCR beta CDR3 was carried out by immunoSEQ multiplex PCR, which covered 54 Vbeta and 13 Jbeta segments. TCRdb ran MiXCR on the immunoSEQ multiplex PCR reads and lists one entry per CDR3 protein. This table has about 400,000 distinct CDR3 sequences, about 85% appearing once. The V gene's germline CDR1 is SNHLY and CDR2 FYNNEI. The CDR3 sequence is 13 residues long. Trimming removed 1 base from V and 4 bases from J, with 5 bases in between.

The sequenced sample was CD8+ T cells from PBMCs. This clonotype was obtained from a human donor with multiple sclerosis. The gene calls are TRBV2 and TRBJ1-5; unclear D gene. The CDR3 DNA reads TGTGCCAGCAGTGAAGGGCAGAATCAGCCCCAGCATTTT. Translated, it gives CASSEGQNQPQHF.